These 25 T cell receptor beta chains came from one sample sequenced in a study of brain T cells in children with intractable seizures. The table came from immunoSEQ multiplex PCR; TCRdb's copy has only in-frame clones and leaves some out. This table has 35,000 to 50,000 clones, around nine tenths appearing once. The sample here was peripheral blood, taken at surgery. These receptors all stem from a girl aged 2 to 9 with tuberous sclerosis and intractable seizures.

The chain has TRBV30 and TRBJ2-2, with 9 bases lining up with TRBD2. From germline, CDR1 is GTSNPN and CDR2 SVGIG (reference sequence). V was pared by 7 bases and J by 7 bases, with 7 bases of the junction left unmatched. The CDR3 contains 13 residues. CDR3 sequence: CASSLAGRGELFF. CDR3 coding DNA: TGTGCCTCGTCACTAGCGGGTCGCGGGGAGCTGTTTTTT.

The chain joins TRBV2 to TRBJ2-7; 10 positions agree with TRBD1. The CDR3 is made up of 15 amino acids. The V gene's germline CDR1 is SNHLY and CDR2 FYNNEI. V lost 6 bases, J lost 0 bases, and 5 bases stayed unmatched. The DNA for the CDR3 is TGTGCCAGCAGGGGAAGGACAGGGGGCTCCTACGAGCAGTACTTC. This codes for CASRGRTGGSYEQYF.

The rearrangement uses TRBV4-1 and TRBJ1-6, with 9 bases aligning to TRBD1. This CDR3 spans 16 amino acids. V lost 4 bases, J lost 4 bases, and 5 bases stayed unmatched. Germline CDR1 reads MGHRA; CDR2 reads YSYEKL. CDR3 bases: TGCGCCAGCAGCCGAGACAGGGGGAAGTATAATTCACCCCTCCACTTT. Translating it yields CASSRDRGKYNSPLHF.

J is TRBJ2-5 and V is TRBV7-9, with TRBD1 as a possible D gene (6 bases). The germline V and J ends were trimmed by 6 bases and 1 base, with 15 bases remaining between them. CDR3 length: 15 amino acids. CDR1 SEHNR and CDR2 FQNEAQ come from the germline V gene (reference sequence). Written as DNA, the CDR3 is TGTGCCAGCAGTCGTCTGGGGGCTTTCCAAGAGACCCAGTACTTC. Its protein product is CASSRLGAFQETQYF.

The J gene is TRBJ2-1, the V gene TRBV9; D is uncertain. Trimming removed 1 base from V and 0 bases from J, with 14 bases in between. Germline CDR1 is SGDLS and CDR2 is YYNGEE. The CDR3 is 17 residues long. CDR3 residues: CASSVYPFPSSYNEQFF. The DNA for the CDR3 is TGTGCCAGCAGCGTATACCCCTTTCCGAGCTCCTACAATGAGCAGTTCTTC.

This chain links TRBV5-5 with TRBJ1-1, with TRBD1 as a possible D gene (5 bases). Trimming took off 1 base at V and 4 bases at J, with 8 bases between the two ends. CDR1 and CDR2 (germline): SGHKS, YYEKEE (reference sequence). There are 13 residues in the CDR3. This chain's CDR3 is CASSLQGPTEAFF. For the CDR3, the DNA is TGTGCCAGCAGCTTGCAGGGTCCCACTGAAGCTTTCTTT. The full variable domain, completed using reference TRBV5-5 and TRBJ1-1, is DAGVTQSPTHLIKTRGQQVTLRCSPISGHKSVSWYQQVLGQGPQFIFQYYEKEERGRGNFPDRFSARQFPNYSSELNVNALLLGDSALYLCASSLQGPTEAFFGQGTRLTVV.

This chain joins TRBV4-1 and TRBJ2-5; D may be TRBD1 (5 bases). Germline lookup yields CDR1 MGHRA and CDR2 YSYEKL. The length of the CDR3 is 17 residues. V lost 1 base and J 3 bases, leaving 18 bases between the germline ends. The CDR3 loop reads CASSQGAYWSGKETQYF. The CDR3 DNA reads as TGCGCCAGCAGCCAAGGGGCATATTGGTCAGGGAAAGAGACCCAGTACTTC.

The chain recombines TRBV2 with TRBJ1-2; no clear D. CDR1 is SNHLY, CDR2 FYNNEI, per germline. The CDR3 consists of 13 residues. V lost 5 bases and J lost 1, with 8 bases in between. CDR3 sequence reads: CASSMGGNYGYTF. Here the CDR3 DNA reads TGTGCCAGCAGTATGGGCGGTAACTATGGCTACACCTTC.

The chain joins TRBV6-2 or TRBV6-3 to TRBJ1-5, with unresolved D. Germline V CDR1 and CDR2: MNHEY, SVGEGT. The ends were cut back, 2 bases at V and 5 bases at J, with 4 bases in the middle. This CDR3 is 12 amino acids long. CDR3 DNA: TGTGCCAGCAGTTACGTTTATCAGCCCCAGCATTTT. This gives the protein CASSYVYQPQHF.

The rearrangement links TRBV19 to TRBJ1-5; 9 bases align to TRBD1. The CDR3 totals 16 residues. Trimming took 4 bases from V and 1 from J; bases not matched to a gene: 5. Germline V gene lookup returns CDR1 LNHDA and CDR2 SQIVND (reference sequence). The DNA of the CDR3 is TGTGCCAGTAGTACCGGGACAGGGCGCAGCAATCAGCCCCAGCATTTT. Amino acids: CASSTGTGRSNQPQHF.

This clone was counted only a few times. The chain recombines TRBV2 with TRBJ1-6; D is unclear. This CDR3 is 14 amino acids long. Germline V lookup: CDR1 SNHLY, CDR2 FYNNEI. V lost 8 bases to trimming and J lost 3 bases, with 11 bases between them. The CDR3, as DNA: TGTGCCAGCCGCTCAGACAACTATAATTCACCCCTCCACTTT. Protein sequence: CASRSDNYNSPLHF.

This chain links TRBV2 with TRBJ1-1; no clear D gene. The V gene's germline CDR1 is SNHLY and CDR2 FYNNEI. The CDR3 runs to 13 residues. The V gene lost 10 bases and the J gene lost 1 base, with 13 bases spanning the gap. The CDR3 loop is CAIRGAKNTEAFF. The DNA for the CDR3 is TGTGCCATAAGAGGAGCCAAGAACACTGAAGCTTTCTTT.

CDR3 in DNA: TGTGCCAGCAGCTCGGAGGCCCTAGGGGATTCACCCCTCCACTTT. It codes for CASSSEALGDSPLHF. The V call is TRBV7-9, the J call TRBJ1-6; possible D gene TRBD1, 5 bases. The germline V gene has CDR1 SEHNR and CDR2 FQNEAQ (reference sequence). V was cut by 4 bases and J by 8 bases, with 15 bases left in between. This CDR3 spans 15 amino acids.

The chain couples TRBV9 to TRBJ1-1; D possibly corresponds to TRBD1 (6 bases). V was trimmed by 0 bases and J by 1 base, leaving 10 bases between them. This CDR3 has 15 residues. The germline V gene encodes CDR1 SGDLS and CDR2 YYNGEE. The CDR3 sequence is CASSVVVTGNTEAFF. Written as DNA, the CDR3 is TGTGCCAGCAGCGTAGTGGTGACAGGGAACACTGAAGCTTTCTTT.

V and J are TRBV9 and TRBJ1-4, with D perhaps matching TRBD1 (5 bases). V lost 3 bases to trimming and J lost 6 bases, with 9 bases between them. Germline CDR1 and CDR2: SGDLS and YYNGEE. CDR3 size: 13 residues. The CDR3 nucleotides read TGTGCCAGCAGCGCGGGACCGGATGAAAAACTGTTTTTT. It yields the protein CASSAGPDEKLFF. Using reference TRBV9 and TRBJ1-4 for the parts outside the CDR3, the full variable domain is DSGVTQTPKHLITATGQRVTLRCSPRSGDLSVYWYQQSLDQGLQFLIQYYNGEERAKGNILERFSAQQFPDLHSELNLSSLELGDSALYFCASSAGPDEKLFFGSGTQLSVL.

This chain connects TRBV5-4 to TRBJ2-7; 8 positions match TRBD1. The ends lost 4 bases at V and 3 bases at J; junction bases unmatched: 6. CDR3 length equals 14 residues. Germline values: CDR1 SGHNT, CDR2 YYREEE (reference sequence). CDR3 amino acids: CASSINRGNYEQYF. The CDR3 bases are TGTGCCAGCAGCATCAACAGGGGGAACTACGAGCAGTACTTC.

J is TRBJ2-7 and V is TRBV6-5, with D maybe TRBD1 (7 bases). V lost 6 bases to trimming and J lost 4 bases, with 13 bases between them. The germline CDR1 and CDR2 sequences are MNHEY and SVGAGI. The CDR3 is 13 residues long. The DNA for the CDR3 is TGTGCCAGCAGGTCGACAGGGAGGTACGAGCAGTACTTC. Translating it yields CASRSTGRYEQYF.

This chain links TRBV7-3 with TRBJ2-1; perhaps TRBD2 as D (5 bases). Germline CDR1 is SGHTA and CDR2 is FQGTGA. Trimming left V 2 bases short and J 3 bases short, with 14 bases between. This CDR3 has 16 residues. CDR3 nucleotides: TGTGCCAGCAGCTTAGAACCGGGGTCTTTCTACAATGAGCAGTTCTTC. Translated: CASSLEPGSFYNEQFF.

This clone was seen only once. The CDR3 protein is CASSYGTPLRPDTQYF. The CDR3 nucleotides read TGTGCCAGCAGTTACGGGACTCCCCTACGGCCAGATACGCAGTATTTT. This chain joins TRBV6-2 or TRBV6-3 and TRBJ2-3; D is perhaps TRBD2 (6 bases). In germline, CDR1 is MNHEY, CDR2 SVGEGT. This CDR3 region has 16 residues. V gave up 2 bases and J gave up 4 bases, with 16 bases separating them.

The gene calls are TRBV6-2 or TRBV6-3 and TRBJ2-5; D gene uncertain. The V gene lost 6 bases and the J gene lost 2 bases, with 19 bases spanning the gap. The CDR3 has 16 amino acids. Per the germline V gene, CDR1 is MNHEY and CDR2 is SVGEGT. CDR3 amino acids: CASSRLMATTQETQYF. For the CDR3, the DNA is TGTGCCAGCAGCCGCCTCATGGCCACAACTCAAGAGACCCAGTACTTC.

V is TRBV30 and J is TRBJ2-2, with TRBD2 matching 10 bases. The CDR3 is 16 amino acids. V gave up 3 bases and J gave up 3 bases; unmatched junction bases: 7. CDR1 and CDR2 (germline): GTSNPN, SVGIG (reference sequence). Here the CDR3 DNA reads TGTGCCTGGAGCCATCCTGGACTAGCGGACACCGGGGAGCTGTTTTTT. As protein: CAWSHPGLADTGELFF.

The CDR3 DNA reads TGCAGCGCCCAAACCCCAGGGACAGATACGCAGTATTTT. Translating it yields CSAQTPGTDTQYF. The gene calls are TRBV29-1 and TRBJ2-3; the D gene is possibly TRBD1 (5 bases). The CDR3 loop spans 13 amino acids. Trimming pared 7 bases from V and 3 bases from J, leaving 14 bases between. Germline V gene lookup returns CDR1 SQVTM and CDR2 ANQGSEA.

The chain links TRBV12-3 or TRBV12-4 to TRBJ1-1; D is unclear. CDR3 size: 11 residues. Trimming shortened V by 5 bases and J by 7 bases, and 8 bases separated the two germline ends. CDR3 bases: TGTGCCAGCAGTCGAACGAATGAAGCTTTCTTT. It translates to CASSRTNEAFF.

The chain joins TRBV2 to TRBJ1-2, with 8 positions matching TRBD1. Looked up from germline, CDR1 is SNHLY and CDR2 is FYNNEI. The CDR3 is made up of 13 amino acids. Unmatched junction bases numbered 6, after V lost 6 bases and J lost 6 bases. CDR3 in amino acids: CASSTGQGNGYTF. The CDR3 DNA is TGTGCCAGCAGCACCGGACAGGGAAATGGCTACACCTTC.

The chain joins TRBV10-2 to TRBJ2-3; possibly TRBD1 or TRBD2 for D (6 bases each). CDR3 length equals 15 residues. V was cut by 2 bases and J by 4 bases, with 13 bases left in between. CDR1 is WSHSY and CDR2 is SAAADI in the germline V gene. The CDR3 nucleotides read TGCGCCAGCAGTGAGAGTCTGGGGGGCCCAGATACGCAGTATTTT. This translates into CASSESLGGPDTQYF.